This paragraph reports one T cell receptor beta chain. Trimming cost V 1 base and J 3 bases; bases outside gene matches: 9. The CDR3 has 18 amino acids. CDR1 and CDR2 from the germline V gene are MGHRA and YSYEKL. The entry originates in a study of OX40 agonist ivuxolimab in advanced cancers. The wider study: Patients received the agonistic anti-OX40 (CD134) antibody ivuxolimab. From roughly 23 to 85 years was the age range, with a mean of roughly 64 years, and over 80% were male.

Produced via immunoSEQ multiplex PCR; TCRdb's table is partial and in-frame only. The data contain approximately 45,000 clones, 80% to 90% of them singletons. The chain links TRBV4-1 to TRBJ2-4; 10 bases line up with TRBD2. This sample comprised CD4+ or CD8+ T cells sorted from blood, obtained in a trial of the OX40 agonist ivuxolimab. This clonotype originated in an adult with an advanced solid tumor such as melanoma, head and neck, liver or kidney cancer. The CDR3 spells CASSQVRGLAFDKNIQYF. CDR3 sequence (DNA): TGCGCCAGCAGCCAAGTAAGGGGACTAGCGTTCGACAAAAACATTCAGTACTTC.